The 15 T cell receptor beta chains reported below all come from one sample, sequenced in a study of Graves' ophthalmopathy and Graves' hyperthyroidism. Transcripts of RNA were the source for amplifying TCR beta CDR3 regions. First-round RT-PCR employed HTBI primers, with a second-round multiplex PCR after it. TCRdb called the multiplex PCR reads again in MiXCR, with one record for every CDR3 protein. Of about 400,000 distinct CDR3 sequences listed, around 20% are singletons. The sequencing sample was made of peripheral blood. The source is a woman aged 18-29 years with Graves' ophthalmopathy.

Only a few counts were recorded for this clonotype. The genes are TRBV18 and TRBJ2-5, with 8 bases aligning to TRBD2. Looked up from germline, CDR1 is KGHSH and CDR2 is LQKENI. J lost 4 bases, V lost 0 bases, and 1 base had no gene match. The CDR3 totals 14 residues. CDR3 sequence: CASSPPGTRETQYF. The DNA of the CDR3 is TGTGCCAGCTCACCACCCGGGACTAGAGAGACCCAGTACTTC.

In this sample, this clonotype turned up many times. The chain couples TRBV20-1 to TRBJ2-7, with D unresolved. This CDR3 has 13 amino acids. V lost 5 bases, J lost 2 bases, and 13 bases lay in between. Germline V gene lookup returns CDR1 DFQATT and CDR2 SNEGSKA (reference sequence). The CDR3 nucleotides are TGCAGTGCTTCCGGACGCGAAACCTACGAGCAGTACTTC. Amino acids: CSASGRETYEQYF.

Only one count was recorded for this clonotype. The chain recombines TRBV2 with TRBJ2-7; 13 nucleotides match TRBD2. The CDR3 runs 16 residues. Germline V gene sequence: CDR1 SNHLY, CDR2 FYNNEI. With V trimmed by 2 bases and J by 4 bases, 5 bases remained unmatched. CDR3 sequence reads: CASSEQGLAGTYEQYF. The CDR3 DNA reads TGTGCCAGCAGTGAACAGGGACTAGCGGGAACTTACGAGCAGTACTTC.

This clonotype has a count of ten or more. Possible read error: a much larger clone is one base away. J is TRBJ2-7 and V is TRBV12-3 or TRBV12-4; no reliable D call. The V and J ends lost 7 bases and 0 bases respectively, with 10 bases between them. The CDR3 is 13 amino acids. In DNA, the CDR3 is TGTGCCAGCAAGAGGAACGGCTCCTACGAGCAGTACTTC. Translation gives CASKRNGSYEQYF.

This clonotype appeared a single time. The J gene is TRBJ2-2, the V gene TRBV11-2, with 7 bases that match TRBD1. Germline lookup yields CDR1 SGHAT and CDR2 FQNNGV. This CDR3 has 16 amino acids. Trimming took 5 bases from V and 6 from J; bases not matched to a gene: 12. CDR3 nucleotides: TGTGCCAGCAGCCTCAACCCGACAGGGAAGGCCGGGGAGCTGTTTTTT. It is translated as CASSLNPTGKAGELFF.

This clonotype was found many times. The V gene is TRBV10-3, the J gene TRBJ1-2; perhaps TRBD1 as D (6 bases). The CDR3 covers 15 residues. Trimming took off 6 bases at V and 6 bases at J, with 20 bases between the two ends. Germline lookup yields CDR1 ENHRY and CDR2 SYGVKD. CDR3 loop: CAIREVEGGSDGYTF. CDR3 nucleotides: TGTGCCATCAGGGAAGTGGAAGGGGGGTCGGATGGCTACACCTTC.

This clonotype has a count of ten or more. The chain recombines TRBV20-1 with TRBJ1-1; possibly TRBD1 for D (5 bases). This CDR3 contains 14 residues. Germline-derived CDR1 and CDR2 are DFQATT and SNEGSKA (reference sequence). V lost 3 bases and J lost 1, with 12 bases in between. For the CDR3, the DNA is TGCAGTGCTAGCGAGAACCAGGGGAACACTGAAGCTTTCTTT. It is translated as CSASENQGNTEAFF.

This clonotype has just a few counts. This chain joins TRBV12-3 or TRBV12-4 and TRBJ2-5, with D tentatively TRBD1 or TRBD2 (5 bases each). The length of the CDR3 is 15 residues. The V end lost 6 bases, the J end lost 5 bases, and 19 bases lay between the germline ends. Here the CDR3 reads CASRFSAGSTETQYF. In DNA, the CDR3 is TGTGCCAGCAGATTCAGCGCAGGGAGTACGGAGACCCAGTACTTC.

The genes are TRBV30 and TRBJ2-7, with 9 bases identical to TRBD1. Germline assignment: CDR1 GTSNPN and CDR2 SVGIG (reference sequence). This CDR3 has 16 residues. V was clipped by 4 bases and J by 1 base; unmatched bases: 11. The CDR3, as DNA: TGTGCCTGGACCCCCTTGAGGGGACAGGGTTCCTACGAGCAGTACTTC. Translation: CAWTPLRGQGSYEQYF.

This clonotype has ten or more counts. CDR3: CASSPHRGDSRNTIYF. For the CDR3, the DNA is TGTGCCAGCAGCCCCCACAGGGGGGATTCTAGAAACACCATATATTTT. This chain connects TRBV11-1 to TRBJ1-3; 8 bases are shared with TRBD1. Germline-derived CDR1 and CDR2 are SGHAT and FQDESV (reference sequence). This CDR3 comprises 16 residues. The V and J ends lost 5 bases and 5 bases, in that order; junction bases with no gene match: 11.

This clonotype was seen repeatedly, ten times or more. The rearrangement uses TRBV28 and TRBJ2-7; 10 bases line up with TRBD2. Germline V lookup: CDR1 MDHEN, CDR2 SYDVKM. This CDR3 has 14 residues. With V trimmed by 7 bases and J by 2 bases, 5 bases remained unmatched. CDR3 bases: TGTGCCAGCAACATAGCGGGAGGCACCTACGAGCAGTACTTC. Translation gives CASNIAGGTYEQYF.

At least ten counts were recorded for this clonotype. V usage is TRBV6-5 and J usage is TRBJ2-7; D might be TRBD1 (5 bases). This CDR3 contains 11 residues. Trimming removed 7 bases at V and 5 bases at J, with 9 bases between. From germline, CDR1 is MNHEY and CDR2 SVGAGI. Here the CDR3 DNA reads TGTGCCAGCAAAACCAGGGACGAGCAGTACTTC. Its translation is CASKTRDEQYF.

This clonotype showed up many times. This chain joins TRBV10-1 and TRBJ2-7; unclear D gene. Trimming pared 0 bases from V and 1 base from J, leaving 10 bases between. Germline CDR1 reads WNHNN; CDR2 reads SYGVQD (reference sequence). The CDR3 loop spans 15 amino acids. CDR3 sequence reads: CASSESSVGSYEQYF. The CDR3 DNA sequence: TGCGCCAGCAGTGAGTCGAGCGTGGGGTCCTACGAGCAGTACTTC.

This chain connects TRBV6-1 to TRBJ1-2, with D possibly matching TRBD1 (6 bases). Per germline, CDR1 MNHNS and CDR2 SASEGT. The V gene lost 7 bases and the J gene lost 3 bases, with 12 bases spanning the gap. This CDR3 has 13 residues. CDR3 sequence (DNA): TGTGCCAGCAAGAGGACAGCCGACTATGGCTACACCTTC. Translation: CASKRTADYGYTF.

This clonotype was counted many times. This chain links TRBV10-3 with TRBJ2-7; perhaps TRBD2 as D (5 bases). From germline, CDR1 is ENHRY and CDR2 SYGVKD. Trimming left V 5 bases short and J 2 bases short, with 13 bases between. CDR3 length equals 14 residues. The CDR3 region has the DNA TGTGCCATCAGTTTAGAGGGCAGTACCTACGAGCAGTACTTC. Its protein is CAISLEGSTYEQYF.